These 32 T cell receptor beta chains share one sample of origin, sequenced in a study of cytomegalovirus exposure and HLA in healthy donors. PCR primers comprised 60 Vbeta and 13 Jbeta primers. Sequenced by immunoSEQ multiplex PCR; TCRdb stores in-frame clones only, minus some. The table lists 150,000 to 200,000 clones, around 81% of them singletons. The sample comprised PBMCs. Receptor source: a man aged 18 to 35 in good health and CMV-seronegative.

This chain uses TRBV11-2 with TRBJ2-1, with 10 bases identical to TRBD2. The trim removed 5 bases at V and 4 bases at J, leaving 8 bases unmatched. The CDR3 is 16 amino acids. Germline CDR1 and CDR2: SGHAT and FQNNGV. CDR3 loop: CASSRLAGVGYNEQFF. CDR3 DNA sequence: TGTGCCAGCAGCCGCCTAGCGGGGGTTGGGTACAATGAGCAGTTCTTC.

The sample holds one count of this clone. The chain has TRBV11-2 and TRBJ2-5, with 7 nucleotides matching TRBD1. Trimming at V came to 5 bases and at J to 2 bases, leaving 5 bases not matched to a gene. CDR1 and CDR2 from the germline V gene are SGHAT and FQNNGV. The CDR3 consists of 14 residues. The CDR3 DNA sequence: TGTGCCAGCAGCCATCCCAGGGGGCAAGAGACCCAGTACTTC. Its protein is CASSHPRGQETQYF.

This clone was counted between two and nine times. The chain uses TRBV6-1 and TRBJ2-2; D remains ambiguous. This CDR3 spans 15 amino acids. V was clipped by 5 bases and J by 3 bases, with 13 bases between them. Germline V lookup: CDR1 MNHNS, CDR2 SASEGT. The CDR3 reads CASSKRDTHTGELFF. CDR3 DNA: TGTGCCAGCAGTAAACGAGACACCCACACCGGGGAGCTGTTTTTT.

V is TRBV9 and J is TRBJ1-3; tentatively, D is TRBD1 (6 bases). Germline lookup yields CDR1 SGDLS and CDR2 YYNGEE. Deletions cut 0 bases from V and 3 bases from J, with 16 bases between. CDR3 length equals 17 residues. This CDR3 is CASSVGPSTGLGNTIYF. CDR3 bases: TGTGCCAGCAGCGTAGGCCCCTCGACAGGACTTGGAAACACCATATATTTT.

V usage is TRBV5-1 and J usage is TRBJ2-1; 12 bases fit TRBD2. J was trimmed by 4 bases and V by 3 bases; bases with no gene match: 5. Germline loops: CDR1 SGHRS, CDR2 YFSETQ. The CDR3 has 16 residues. CDR3 nucleotides: TGCGCCAGCAGCTCGCTACTAGCGGGGGGATACAATGAGCAGTTCTTC. It specifies CASSSLLAGGYNEQFF.

Concerning this clone: The same CDR3 is also encoded by other DNA sequences in this sample. Here the CDR3 reads CASSQFGNQPQHF. CDR3 nucleotides: TGCGCCAGCAGCCAATTCGGCAATCAGCCCCAGCATTTT. This chain uses TRBV4-1 with TRBJ1-5; D ambiguous. Trimming took off 2 bases at V and 2 bases at J, with 4 bases between the two ends. This CDR3 is built from 13 residues. The V gene's germline CDR1 is MGHRA and CDR2 YSYEKL.

About this clone itself: Other nucleotide sequences from this sample produce the same CDR3. The chain links TRBV20-1 to TRBJ2-7, with D possibly matching TRBD1 (6 bases). Germline loops: CDR1 DFQATT, CDR2 SNEGSKA (reference sequence). The CDR3 is 11 residues long. Trimming took 4 bases from V and 2 from J, leaving 6 bases between them. The CDR3, as DNA: TGCAGTGCTAAGGGGGCCTACGAGCAGTACTTC. It specifies CSAKGAYEQYF.

The CDR3 region is CASSLGTSSYEQYF. CDR3 sequence (DNA): TGTGCCAGCAGCCTCGGGACTTCCTCCTACGAGCAGTACTTC. The V call is TRBV4-2, the J call TRBJ2-5, with D perhaps matching TRBD2 (6 bases). The assigned J gene may be wrong: the sequence end matches TRBJ2-7 better. The germline V gene encodes CDR1 LGHNA and CDR2 YNFKEQ. This CDR3 region has 14 residues.

The chain combines TRBV13 with TRBJ1-1, with D maybe TRBD1 (6 bases). Germline lookup yields CDR1 PRHDT and CDR2 FYEKMQ (reference sequence). CDR3 size: 15 residues. Trimming pared 4 bases from V and 3 bases from J, leaving 15 bases between. The CDR3 bases are TGTGCCAGCAGCTCTCCCCCACAGGGCGACACTGAAGCTTTCTTT. It is translated as CASSSPPQGDTEAFF.

J is TRBJ2-6 and V is TRBV28, with a weak D call TRBD1 (6 bases). The germline V and J ends were trimmed by 5 bases and 1 base, with 9 bases remaining between them. The CDR3 contains 15 residues. Germline CDR1 reads MDHEN; CDR2 reads SYDVKM. CDR3 loop: CASSQGSSGANVLTF. The CDR3 bases are TGTGCCAGCAGTCAGGGGTCGTCTGGGGCCAACGTCCTGACTTTC.

CDR3 DNA: TGTGCCAGCAGTTATTTCCAGGGTCGAGAGACCCAGTACTTC. As protein: CASSYFQGRETQYF. The genes are TRBV6-6 and TRBJ2-5; perhaps TRBD1 as D (5 bases). Germline CDR1 is MNHNY and CDR2 is SVGAGI (reference sequence). Trimming stripped 3 bases from V and 4 bases from J, with 12 bases between. This CDR3 is 14 amino acids long.

The chain joins TRBV29-1 to TRBJ2-7; 11 nucleotides align to TRBD2. This CDR3 region has 13 residues. Germline CDR1 is SQVTM and CDR2 is ANQGSEA. V trimming: 5 bases; J trimming: 6 bases; junction bases outside the gene matches: 6. CDR3 DNA sequence: TGCAGCGTTTTTACCCTAGCGGGAGGCGAGCAGTACTTC. Protein: CSVFTLAGGEQYF.

V and J are TRBV27 and TRBJ2-7; 8 positions match TRBD1. This CDR3 is 16 amino acids long. The J segment lost 1 base and the V segment lost 2 bases, leaving 7 bases of the junction unmatched. In germline, CDR1 is MNHEY, CDR2 SMNVEV (reference sequence). CDR3 in DNA: TGTGCCAGCAGTTTAGAGGGCCGACAGGGGTCCTACGAGCAGTACTTC. Residues: CASSLEGRQGSYEQYF.

The gene calls are TRBV7-9 and TRBJ1-2; no definite D call. Germline CDR1 reads SEHNR; CDR2 reads FQNEAQ (reference sequence). This CDR3 has 13 amino acids. Trimming removed 7 bases from V and 4 bases from J, with 13 bases in between. CDR3 nucleotide sequence: TGTGCCAGCACCCCCCCGGCGGCCTATGGCTACACCTTC. It specifies CASTPPAAYGYTF.

V gene TRBV10-3 combines with J gene TRBJ1-5; unclear D gene. The CDR3 totals 14 residues. Trimming pared 4 bases from V and 5 bases from J, leaving 12 bases between. Germline CDR1 and CDR2: ENHRY and SYGVKD. The CDR3 bases are TGTGCCATCAGTGGGAACAGTGACGATCAGCCCCAGCATTTT. Translating it yields CAISGNSDDQPQHF.

The rearrangement joins TRBV28 to TRBJ2-5; perhaps TRBD2 as D (6 bases). The DNA end is more similar to TRBJ2-7, so the J call may be wrong. Germline V gene sequence: CDR1 MDHEN, CDR2 SYDVKM. The CDR3 is 13 residues long. The CDR3 spells CASRERGSYEQYF. The CDR3 region has the DNA TGTGCCAGCAGAGAACGGGGGTCCTACGAGCAGTACTTC.

This clone came up once. In DNA, the CDR3 is TGTGCCAGCAGTGAAACAAGGACAAACAGGGGGACCAGGAGAAACGGGGAGCAGTTCTTC. This translates into CASSETRTNRGTRRNGEQFF. The chain has TRBV6-1 and TRBJ2-1; 8 bases map to TRBD1. The CDR3 is made up of 20 amino acids. With V trimmed by 2 bases and J by 10 bases, 25 bases remained unmatched. Looked up from germline, CDR1 is MNHNS and CDR2 is SASEGT.

This clone showed up just a few times. This rearrangement joins TRBV5-6 to TRBJ2-7; tentative D call: TRBD1 (5 bases). The V gene's germline CDR1 is SGHDT and CDR2 YYEEEE. The germline V and J ends were trimmed by 5 bases and 3 bases, with 12 bases remaining between them. CDR3 length: 13 residues. CDR3 coding DNA: TGTGCCAGCAGTTCAGACAGTTACTACGAGCAGTACTTC. Protein product: CASSSDSYYEQYF.

This clone has only one observation. V and J are TRBV5-1 and TRBJ1-1; the D gene is possibly TRBD1 (5 bases). Trimming pared 6 bases from V and 1 base from J, leaving 16 bases between. The CDR3 has 15 amino acids. CDR1 SGHRS and CDR2 YFSETQ come from the germline V gene. CDR3 region: CASTWGGGSNTEAFF. Written as DNA, the CDR3 is TGCGCCAGCACCTGGGGGGGAGGCTCGAACACTGAAGCTTTCTTT.

The chain recombines TRBV5-4 with TRBJ1-1; no reliable D call. This CDR3 contains 14 residues. With 0 bases removed from V and 0 bases from J, the gap between germline ends came to 6 bases. CDR1 SGHNT and CDR2 YYREEE come from the germline V gene (reference sequence). CDR3 sequence reads: CASSLVDLNTEAFF. The CDR3 nucleotides read TGTGCCAGCAGCTTGGTGGACTTGAACACTGAAGCTTTCTTT.

V gene TRBV28 combines with J gene TRBJ2-2; 9 bases match TRBD1. Trimming took 8 bases from V and 5 from J; bases not matched to a gene: 9. This CDR3 contains 15 residues. Per the germline V gene, CDR1 is MDHEN and CDR2 is SYDVKM. The CDR3, as DNA: TGTGCCAGCGTTCTCGGGACAGGGCAAACCGGGGAGCTGTTTTTT. Translation: CASVLGTGQTGELFF.

This chain links TRBV19 with TRBJ1-1; 7 bases fit TRBD1. CDR3 size: 15 residues. V shed 4 bases, J shed 0 bases, and the junction held 5 bases outside the gene matches. The V gene's germline CDR1 is LNHDA and CDR2 SQIVND (reference sequence). CDR3 amino acids: CASSSPGQLNTEAFF. The CDR3 DNA follows: TGTGCCAGTAGTAGCCCGGGACAGCTGAACACTGAAGCTTTCTTT.

J is TRBJ1-4 and V is TRBV10-2; 8 bases match TRBD1. This CDR3 has 12 amino acids. The germline gives CDR1 WSHSY, CDR2 SAAADI. V shed 3 bases, J shed 12 bases, and the junction held 3 bases outside the gene matches. CDR3: CASSEIRGQLFF. The CDR3 DNA sequence: TGCGCCAGCAGTGAAATCAGGGGGCAACTGTTTTTT.

V usage is TRBV9 and J usage is TRBJ1-1; 11 bases match TRBD1. The V gene end was trimmed by 3 bases and the J gene end by 5 bases; junction bases not matched to a gene: 3. The CDR3 length is 14 residues. Per the germline V gene, CDR1 is SGDLS and CDR2 is YYNGEE. CDR3 in DNA: TGTGCCAGCAGCGAATGGGACAGGGGGACTGAAGCTTTCTTT. This codes for CASSEWDRGTEAFF.

With respect to this clone: Additional DNA sequences in this sample encode the identical CDR3. The rearrangement links TRBV4-1 to TRBJ2-7; 11 bases align to TRBD2. Germline trimming cut 0 bases from V and 1 base from J; bases unmatched to any gene: 2. CDR1 MGHRA and CDR2 YSYEKL come from the germline V gene. The length of the CDR3 is 16 residues. The CDR3 loop reads CASSQEGLAGSYEQYF. The CDR3 DNA follows: TGCGCCAGCAGCCAAGAAGGACTAGCGGGTTCCTACGAGCAGTACTTC.

The chain carries TRBV10-3 and TRBJ1-1; D gene ambiguous. Between the trimmed V and J ends, which lost 4 bases and 0 bases, there was a span of 9 bases. The CDR3 runs 14 residues. Germline CDR1 ENHRY, CDR2 SYGVKD. CDR3 protein: CAISGASMNTEAFF. CDR3 DNA sequence: TGTGCCATCAGTGGAGCGTCAATGAACACTGAAGCTTTCTTT.

The CDR3 DNA is TGTGCCAGCAGCTTGGCCGGAACAGCCCTTGGCTATGGCTACACCTTC. It translates to CASSLAGTALGYGYTF. The V and J genes are TRBV5-5 and TRBJ1-2; D is undetermined. The CDR3 spans 16 residues. Trimming cost V 0 bases and J 4 bases, with 16 bases left between them. The germline gives CDR1 SGHKS, CDR2 YYEKEE (reference sequence).

This chain uses TRBV5-5 with TRBJ1-1; TRBD1 aligns across 10 bases. CDR3 length: 15 residues. Germline V gene lookup returns CDR1 SGHKS and CDR2 YYEKEE (reference sequence). Unmatched junction bases numbered 7, after V lost 0 bases and J lost 8 bases. Written as DNA, the CDR3 is TGTGCCAGCAGCTTGGCAATTGGGACAGGGGAAGAAGCTTTCTTT. Protein sequence: CASSLAIGTGEEAFF.

The rearrangement links TRBV6-5 to TRBJ1-1; no reliable D call. This CDR3 has 15 residues. V was trimmed by 2 bases and J by 4 bases, leaving 14 bases between them. Germline CDR1 MNHEY, CDR2 SVGAGI. The CDR3 nucleotides are TGTGCCAGCAGTTACACGGTGGGCGCGAGCACTGAAGCTTTCTTT. This encodes CASSYTVGASTEAFF.

J is TRBJ1-1 and V is TRBV5-8; tentative D call: TRBD1 (5 bases). Trimming took off 5 bases at V and 4 bases at J, with 9 bases between the two ends. This CDR3 has 12 residues. Germline V gene sequence: CDR1 SGHTS, CDR2 YDEGEE. CDR3 region: CASRGEVTEAFF. In DNA form, the CDR3 reads TGTGCCAGCAGAGGGGAGGTCACTGAAGCTTTCTTT.

The chain employs TRBV18 and TRBJ2-2; tentatively, D is TRBD1 (5 bases). Trimming left V 5 bases short and J 0 bases short, with 7 bases between. The CDR3 extends over 14 amino acids. Germline V gene sequence: CDR1 KGHSH, CDR2 LQKENI. The CDR3 DNA is TGTGCCAGCTCAGACAGCACGAACACCGGGGAGCTGTTTTTT. Translating it yields CASSDSTNTGELFF.

The J gene is TRBJ2-6, the V gene TRBV28; tentatively, D is TRBD1 (5 bases). Between the trimmed V and J ends, which lost 2 bases and 0 bases, there was a span of 8 bases. The CDR3 contains 16 residues. Germline loops: CDR1 MDHEN, CDR2 SYDVKM. CDR3 sequence (DNA): TGTGCCAGCAGTTTACAGGGAATCTCTGGGGCCAACGTCCTGACTTTC. Residues: CASSLQGISGANVLTF.